The 14 T cell receptor beta chains below all came from one sample that was sequenced in a study of T cells in Graves' hyperthyroidism and ophthalmopathy. Amplification targeted TCR beta CDR3 regions from RNA transcripts. The HTBI set primed first-round TCR CDR3 RT-PCR. TCRdb analysed the multiplex PCR reads with MiXCR anew, one entry per CDR3 protein. The sample includes about 840,000 distinct CDR3 sequences, over 35% of them seen just once. Sequenced material: blood. The receptors derive from a man aged 18 to 29 with Graves' hyperthyroidism.

V usage is TRBV20-1 and J usage is TRBJ1-6; the match to TRBD1 covers 10 bases. CDR3 size: 15 residues. V shed 4 bases and J 10 bases; nucleotides not matched to a gene: 10. The germline V gene has CDR1 DFQATT and CDR2 SNEGSKA (reference sequence). DNA for the CDR3: TGCAGTGCTACCGGGACAGGGGTAGGAGGATCACCCCTCCACTTT. Its translation is CSATGTGVGGSPLHF.

This clonotype was seen at least ten times. This sequence joins TRBV7-2 and TRBJ1-1; a possible D gene is TRBD1 (5 bases). Trimming left V 5 bases short and J 5 bases short, with 18 bases between. CDR3 length equals 15 residues. Per germline, CDR1 SGHTA and CDR2 FQGNSA. CDR3 in amino acids: CASSQDGEGWTEAFF. In nucleotides, the CDR3 is TGTGCCAGCAGCCAAGATGGGGAGGGGTGGACTGAAGCTTTCTTT.

The sample holds many counts of this clonotype. The chain combines TRBV7-9 with TRBJ1-1; perhaps TRBD1 as D (6 bases). V gave up 6 bases and J gave up 1 base, with 12 bases separating them. The CDR3 sequence is 14 residues long. Germline CDR1 is SEHNR and CDR2 is FQNEAQ (reference sequence). The DNA of the CDR3 is TGTGCCAGCAGTATAGACAGGTCGAACACTGAAGCTTTCTTT. Its protein product is CASSIDRSNTEAFF.

There are many counts of this clonotype. The rearrangement joins TRBV29-1 to TRBJ2-7, with 7 bases aligning to TRBD1. Germline-derived CDR1 and CDR2 are SQVTM and ANQGSEA. V trimming: 6 bases; J trimming: 3 bases; junction bases outside the gene matches: 2. The CDR3 runs 11 residues. The CDR3 nucleotides read TGCAGCGTAGGGACAGTCTACGAGCAGTACTTC. This codes for CSVGTVYEQYF.

The V gene is TRBV12-3 or TRBV12-4, the J gene TRBJ1-5, with D tentatively TRBD1 (5 bases). This CDR3 spans 16 amino acids. With 6 bases removed from V and 0 bases from J, the gap between germline ends came to 15 bases. CDR3: CASRAGDHYSNQPQHF. As DNA, the CDR3 is TGTGCCAGCAGGGCTGGGGACCATTATAGCAATCAGCCCCAGCATTTT.

The chain carries TRBV29-1 and TRBJ1-1; D is uncertain. CDR3 length: 10 amino acids. Germline V gene data show CDR1 as SQVTM and CDR2 as ANQGSEA. Trimming cost V 7 bases and J 4 bases, with 7 bases left between them. The CDR3 spells CSGPGTEAFF. CDR3 coding DNA: TGCAGCGGGCCGGGCACTGAAGCTTTCTTT.

The chain links TRBV20-1 to TRBJ2-7; 8 nucleotides line up with TRBD2. From germline, CDR1 is DFQATT and CDR2 SNEGSKA (reference sequence). The CDR3 totals 16 residues. With 4 bases clipped from V and 6 bases from J, the junction kept 17 bases outside the gene matches. As DNA, the CDR3 is TGCAGTGCTACCCTTTCGAAGACGGGGGGGCCATTCGAGCAGTACTTC. Translation gives CSATLSKTGGPFEQYF.

This clonotype was seen more than once but under ten times. V and J are TRBV10-3 and TRBJ2-5; TRBD2 aligns across 7 bases. Looked up from germline, CDR1 is ENHRY and CDR2 is SYGVKD. J lost 4 bases, V lost 3 bases, and 8 bases had no gene match. This CDR3 contains 15 residues. In DNA, the CDR3 is TGTGCCATCAGTGATTCGGCGGGAGCGGGAGAGACCCAGTACTTC. It codes for CAISDSAGAGETQYF.

This clonotype was seen a few times. The rearrangement uses TRBV5-1 and TRBJ1-4, with TRBD1 identical over 7 bases. The CDR3 covers 15 residues. From germline, CDR1 is SGHRS and CDR2 YFSETQ. Trimming at V came to 4 bases and at J to 7 bases, leaving 10 bases not matched to a gene. Here the CDR3 reads CASSLPGGRGEKLFF. The CDR3 DNA sequence: TGCGCCAGCAGCCTTCCAGGGGGGCGAGGTGAAAAACTGTTTTTT. The full variable domain, completed using reference TRBV5-1 and TRBJ1-4, is KAGVTQTPRYLIKTRGQQVTLSCSPISGHRSVSWYQQTPGQGLQFLFEYFSETQRNKGNFPGRFSGRQFSNSRSEMNVSTLELGDSALYLCASSLPGGRGEKLFFGSGTQLSVL.

J is TRBJ2-2 and V is TRBV19, with unresolved D. This CDR3 has 14 residues. Looked up from germline, CDR1 is LNHDA and CDR2 is SQIVND (reference sequence). Trimming pared 1 base from V and 7 bases from J, leaving 10 bases between. CDR3 bases: TGTGCCAGTAGTATAGCCTCCTTGGGCGGGGAGCTGTTTTTT. Translation: CASSIASLGGELFF.

V gene TRBV6-5 combines with J gene TRBJ2-5, with TRBD1 matching over 7 bases. The germline CDR1 and CDR2 sequences are MNHEY and SVGAGI. There are 12 residues in the CDR3. The CDR3 is CAVDRYQETQYF. The CDR3 bases are TGTGCAGTGGACAGGTACCAAGAGACCCAGTACTTC.

A few counts support this clonotype. The CDR3 region is CSVLQNTGELFF. The CDR3 region has the DNA TGCAGCGTCCTACAGAACACCGGGGAGCTGTTTTTT. The chain has TRBV29-1 and TRBJ2-2; D gene unclear. V shed 6 bases and J shed 1 base, with 6 bases lying between them. Germline loops: CDR1 SQVTM, CDR2 ANQGSEA. CDR3 size: 12 residues.

The rearrangement uses TRBV2 and TRBJ2-1; 12 nucleotides line up with TRBD1. Germline CDR1 is SNHLY and CDR2 is FYNNEI. This CDR3 is 13 amino acids long. Trimming removed 6 bases from V and 8 bases from J; junction bases left unmatched: 2. Here the CDR3 DNA reads TGTGCCAGCAGGGGACAGGGGGCGGATGAGCAGTTCTTC. Its protein is CASRGQGADEQFF.

Details on this clonotype: This could be a read error, since a much larger clone is one nucleotide away. CDR3 residues: CSASRQPNTEAFF. As DNA, the CDR3 is TGCAGTGCTAGCAGACAGCCGAACACTGAAGCTTTCTTT. The genes are TRBV20-1 and TRBJ1-1; D is possibly TRBD1 (5 bases). This CDR3 contains 13 residues. CDR1 DFQATT and CDR2 SNEGSKA come from the germline V gene (reference sequence). Trimming stripped 3 bases from V and 1 base from J, with 9 bases between.